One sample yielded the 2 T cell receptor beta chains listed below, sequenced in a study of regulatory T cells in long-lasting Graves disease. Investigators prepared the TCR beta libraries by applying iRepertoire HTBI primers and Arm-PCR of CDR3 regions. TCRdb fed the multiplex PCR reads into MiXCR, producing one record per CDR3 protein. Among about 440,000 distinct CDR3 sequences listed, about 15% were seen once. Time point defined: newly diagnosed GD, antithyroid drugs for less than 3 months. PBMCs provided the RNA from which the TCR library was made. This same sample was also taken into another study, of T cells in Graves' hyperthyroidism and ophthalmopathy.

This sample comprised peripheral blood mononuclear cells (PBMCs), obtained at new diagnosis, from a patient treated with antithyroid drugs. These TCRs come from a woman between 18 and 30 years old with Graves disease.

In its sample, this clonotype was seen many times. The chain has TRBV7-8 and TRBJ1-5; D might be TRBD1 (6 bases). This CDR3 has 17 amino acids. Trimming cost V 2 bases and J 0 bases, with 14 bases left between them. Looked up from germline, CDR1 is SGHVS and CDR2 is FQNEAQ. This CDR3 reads CASSLRGRGYSNQPQHF. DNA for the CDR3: TGTGCCAGCAGCTTACGAGGCAGGGGCTATAGCAATCAGCCCCAGCATTTT.

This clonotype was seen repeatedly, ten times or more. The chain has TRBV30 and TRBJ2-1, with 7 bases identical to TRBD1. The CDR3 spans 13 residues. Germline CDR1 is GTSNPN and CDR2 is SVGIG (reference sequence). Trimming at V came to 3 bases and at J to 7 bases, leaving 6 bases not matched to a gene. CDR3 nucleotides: TGTGCCTGGAGAAGGGGGCTTGTTAATGAGCAGTTCTTC. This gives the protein CAWRRGLVNEQFF.